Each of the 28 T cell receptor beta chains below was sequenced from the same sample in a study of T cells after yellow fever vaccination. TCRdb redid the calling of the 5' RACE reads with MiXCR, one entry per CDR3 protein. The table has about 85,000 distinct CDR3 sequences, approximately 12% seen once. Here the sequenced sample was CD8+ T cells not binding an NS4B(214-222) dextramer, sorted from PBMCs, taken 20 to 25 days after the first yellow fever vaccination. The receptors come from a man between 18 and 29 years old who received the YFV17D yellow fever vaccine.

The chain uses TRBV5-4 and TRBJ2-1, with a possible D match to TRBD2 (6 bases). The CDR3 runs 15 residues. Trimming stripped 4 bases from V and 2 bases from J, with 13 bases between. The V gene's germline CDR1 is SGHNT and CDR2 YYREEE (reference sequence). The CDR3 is CASSGAGGPYNEQFF. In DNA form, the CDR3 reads TGTGCCAGCAGCGGCGCCGGGGGACCCTACAATGAGCAGTTCTTC.

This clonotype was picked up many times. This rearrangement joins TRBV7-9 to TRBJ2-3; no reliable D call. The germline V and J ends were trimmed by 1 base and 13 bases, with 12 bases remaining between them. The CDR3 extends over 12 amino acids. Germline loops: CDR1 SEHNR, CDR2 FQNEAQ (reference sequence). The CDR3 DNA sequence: TGTGCCAGCAGCTTAGATTGGCGCCTGAAGTATTTT. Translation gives CASSLDWRLKYF.

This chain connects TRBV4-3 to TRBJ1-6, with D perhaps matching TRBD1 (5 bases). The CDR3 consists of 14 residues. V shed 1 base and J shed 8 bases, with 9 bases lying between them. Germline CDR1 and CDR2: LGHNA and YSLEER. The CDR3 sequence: CASSQGGGHSPLHF. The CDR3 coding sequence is TGCGCCAGCAGCCAAGGGGGGGGACATTCACCCCTCCACTTT.

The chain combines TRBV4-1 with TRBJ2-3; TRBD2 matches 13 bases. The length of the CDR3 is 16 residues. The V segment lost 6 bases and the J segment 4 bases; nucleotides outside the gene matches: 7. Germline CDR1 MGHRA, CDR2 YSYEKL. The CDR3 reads CASRARLAGGADTQYF. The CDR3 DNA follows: TGCGCCAGCAGAGCCCGACTAGCGGGGGGCGCAGATACGCAGTATTTT.

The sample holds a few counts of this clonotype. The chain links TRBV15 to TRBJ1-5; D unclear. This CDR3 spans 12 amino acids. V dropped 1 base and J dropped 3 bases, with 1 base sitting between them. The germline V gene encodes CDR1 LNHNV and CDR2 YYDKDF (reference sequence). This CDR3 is CATSRANQPQHF. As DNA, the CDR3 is TGTGCCACCAGCAGAGCCAATCAGCCCCAGCATTTT.

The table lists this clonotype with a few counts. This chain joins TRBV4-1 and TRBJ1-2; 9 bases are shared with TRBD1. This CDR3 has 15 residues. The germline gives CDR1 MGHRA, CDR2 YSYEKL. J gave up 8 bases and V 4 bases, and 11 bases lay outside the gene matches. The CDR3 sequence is CASSPLGGTGNGYTF. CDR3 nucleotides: TGCGCCAGCAGCCCTCTAGGCGGGACAGGGAACGGCTACACCTTC.

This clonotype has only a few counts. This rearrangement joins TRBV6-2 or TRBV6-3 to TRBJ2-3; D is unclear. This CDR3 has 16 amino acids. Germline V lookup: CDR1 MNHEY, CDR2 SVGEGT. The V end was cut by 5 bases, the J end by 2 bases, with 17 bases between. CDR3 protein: CASSQPTESYTDTQYF. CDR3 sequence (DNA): TGTGCCAGCAGTCAGCCCACGGAGTCATACACAGATACGCAGTATTTT.

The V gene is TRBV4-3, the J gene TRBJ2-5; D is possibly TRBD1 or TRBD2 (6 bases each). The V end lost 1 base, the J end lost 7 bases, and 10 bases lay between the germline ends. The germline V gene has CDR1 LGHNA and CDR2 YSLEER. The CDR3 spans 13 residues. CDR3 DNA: TGCGCCAGCAGCCAAGGAGAGGGGGGGACCCAGTACTTC. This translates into CASSQGEGGTQYF.

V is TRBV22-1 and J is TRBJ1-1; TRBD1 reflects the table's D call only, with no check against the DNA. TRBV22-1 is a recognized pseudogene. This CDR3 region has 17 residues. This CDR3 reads CTFSHWGKLTENTEAFF. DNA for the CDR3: TGTACCTTCAGCCACTGGGGAAAGCTGACAGAGAACACTGAAGCTTTCTTT.

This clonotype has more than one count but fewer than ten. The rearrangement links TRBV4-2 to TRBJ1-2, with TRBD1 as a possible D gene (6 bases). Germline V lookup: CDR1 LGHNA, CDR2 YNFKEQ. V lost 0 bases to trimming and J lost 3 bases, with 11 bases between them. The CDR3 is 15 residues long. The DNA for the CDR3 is TGTGCCAGCAGCCAAGAAGGGGGACCATACTATGGCTACACCTTC. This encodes CASSQEGGPYYGYTF.

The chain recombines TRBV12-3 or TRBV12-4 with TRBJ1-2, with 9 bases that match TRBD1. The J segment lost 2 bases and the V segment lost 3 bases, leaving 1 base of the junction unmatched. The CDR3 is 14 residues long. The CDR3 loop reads CASSFGTGNYGYTF. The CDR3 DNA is TGTGCCAGCAGTTTCGGGACAGGGAACTATGGCTACACCTTC.

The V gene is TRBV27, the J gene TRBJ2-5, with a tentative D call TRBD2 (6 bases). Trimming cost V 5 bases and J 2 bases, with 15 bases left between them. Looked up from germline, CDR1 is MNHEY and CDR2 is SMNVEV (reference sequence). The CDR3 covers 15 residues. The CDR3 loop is CASSTPTGDQETQYF. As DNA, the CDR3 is TGTGCCAGCAGTACCCCCACGGGAGATCAAGAGACCCAGTACTTC.

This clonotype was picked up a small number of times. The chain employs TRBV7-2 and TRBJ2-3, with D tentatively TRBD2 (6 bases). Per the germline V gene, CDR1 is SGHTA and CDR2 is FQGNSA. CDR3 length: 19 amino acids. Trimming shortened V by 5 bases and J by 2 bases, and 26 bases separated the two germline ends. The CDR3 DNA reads TGTGCCAGCAGCCGGGGGTCTAGCGACCTGTCACAGTACACAGATACGCAGTATTTT. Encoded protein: CASSRGSSDLSQYTDTQYF.

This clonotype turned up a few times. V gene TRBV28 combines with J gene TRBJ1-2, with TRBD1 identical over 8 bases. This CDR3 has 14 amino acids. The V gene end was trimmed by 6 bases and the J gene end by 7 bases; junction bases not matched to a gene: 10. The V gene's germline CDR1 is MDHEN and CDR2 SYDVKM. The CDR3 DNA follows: TGTGCCAGCAGACCAGGACAGGGAATTATTGGCTACACCTTC. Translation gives CASRPGQGIIGYTF.

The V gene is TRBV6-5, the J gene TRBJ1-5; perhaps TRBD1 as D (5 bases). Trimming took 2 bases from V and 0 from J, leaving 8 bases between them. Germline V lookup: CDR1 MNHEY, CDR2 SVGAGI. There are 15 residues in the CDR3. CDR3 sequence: CASSYDSYSNQPQHF. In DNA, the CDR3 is TGTGCCAGCAGTTACGACAGCTATAGCAATCAGCCCCAGCATTTT.

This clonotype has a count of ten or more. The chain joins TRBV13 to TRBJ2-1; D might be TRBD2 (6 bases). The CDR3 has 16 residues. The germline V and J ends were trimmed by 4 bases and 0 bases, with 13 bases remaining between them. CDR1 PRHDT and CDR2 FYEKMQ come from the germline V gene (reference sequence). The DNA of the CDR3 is TGTGCCAGCAGCTCTCGGGGGAGGAGCTCCTACAATGAGCAGTTCTTC. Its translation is CASSSRGRSSYNEQFF.

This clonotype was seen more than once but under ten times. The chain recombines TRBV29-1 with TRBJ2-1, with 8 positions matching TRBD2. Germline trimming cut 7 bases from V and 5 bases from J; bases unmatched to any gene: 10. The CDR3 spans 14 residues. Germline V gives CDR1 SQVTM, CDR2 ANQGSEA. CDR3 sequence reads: CSAVGAGGDNEQFF. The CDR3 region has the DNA TGCAGCGCCGTGGGTGCGGGGGGAGACAATGAGCAGTTCTTC.

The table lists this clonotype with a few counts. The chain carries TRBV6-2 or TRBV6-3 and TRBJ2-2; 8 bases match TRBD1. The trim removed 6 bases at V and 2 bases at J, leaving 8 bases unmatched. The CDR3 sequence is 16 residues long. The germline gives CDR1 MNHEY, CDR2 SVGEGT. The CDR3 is CASSLSDRDNTGELFF. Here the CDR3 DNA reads TGTGCCAGCAGCCTATCGGACAGGGACAACACCGGGGAGCTGTTTTTT.

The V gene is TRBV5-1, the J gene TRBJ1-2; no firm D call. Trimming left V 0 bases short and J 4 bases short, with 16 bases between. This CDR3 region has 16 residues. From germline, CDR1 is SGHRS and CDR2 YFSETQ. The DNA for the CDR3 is TGCGCCAGCAGCTTGGACATAGGAACGACTCTCTATGGCTACACCTTC. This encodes CASSLDIGTTLYGYTF. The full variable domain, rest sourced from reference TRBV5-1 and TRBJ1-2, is KAGVTQTPRYLIKTRGQQVTLSCSPISGHRSVSWYQQTPGQGLQFLFEYFSETQRNKGNFPGRFSGRQFSNSRSEMNVSTLELGDSALYLCASSLDIGTTLYGYTFGSGTRLTVV.

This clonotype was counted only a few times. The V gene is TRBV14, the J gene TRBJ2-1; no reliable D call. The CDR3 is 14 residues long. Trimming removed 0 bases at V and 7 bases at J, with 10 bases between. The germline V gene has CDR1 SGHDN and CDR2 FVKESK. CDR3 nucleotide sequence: TGTGCCAGCAGCCAAGAGGCGGTGGGGAATGAGCAGTTCTTC. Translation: CASSQEAVGNEQFF.

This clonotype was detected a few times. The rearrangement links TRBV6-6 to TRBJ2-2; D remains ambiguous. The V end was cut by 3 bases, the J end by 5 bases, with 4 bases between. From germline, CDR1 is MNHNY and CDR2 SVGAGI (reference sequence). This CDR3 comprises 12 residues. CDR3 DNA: TGTGCCAGCAGTTATGGTACCGGGGAGCTGTTTTTT. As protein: CASSYGTGELFF.

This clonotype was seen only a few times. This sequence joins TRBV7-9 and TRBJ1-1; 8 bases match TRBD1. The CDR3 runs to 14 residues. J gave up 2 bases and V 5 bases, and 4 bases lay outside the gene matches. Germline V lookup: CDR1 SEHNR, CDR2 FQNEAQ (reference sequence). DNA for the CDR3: TGTGCCAGCAGCAGGACAGGGACTAACACTGAAGCTTTCTTT. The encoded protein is CASSRTGTNTEAFF.

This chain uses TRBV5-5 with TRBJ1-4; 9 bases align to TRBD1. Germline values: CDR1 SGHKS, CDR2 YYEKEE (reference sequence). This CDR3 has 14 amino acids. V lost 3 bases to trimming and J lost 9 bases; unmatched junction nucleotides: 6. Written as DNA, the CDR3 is TGTGCCAGCAGCTCCGGGACAGGGTATCAAAAACTGTTTTTT. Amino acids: CASSSGTGYQKLFF.

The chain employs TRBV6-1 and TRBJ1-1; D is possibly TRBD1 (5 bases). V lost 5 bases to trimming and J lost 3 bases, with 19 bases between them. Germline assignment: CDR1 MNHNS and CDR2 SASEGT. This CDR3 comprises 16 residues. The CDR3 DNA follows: TGTGCCAGCAGTCTTTCACCGGGACTTCGGGACACTGAAGCTTTCTTT. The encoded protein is CASSLSPGLRDTEAFF.

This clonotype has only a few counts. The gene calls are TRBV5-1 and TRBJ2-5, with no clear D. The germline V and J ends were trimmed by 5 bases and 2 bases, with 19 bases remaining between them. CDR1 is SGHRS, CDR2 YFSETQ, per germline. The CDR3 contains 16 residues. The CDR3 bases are TGCGCCAGCAGAGACTTCCCCTGGACCGTACAAGAGACCCAGTACTTC. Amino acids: CASRDFPWTVQETQYF. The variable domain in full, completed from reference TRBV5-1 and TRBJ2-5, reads KAGVTQTPRYLIKTRGQQVTLSCSPISGHRSVSWYQQTPGQGLQFLFEYFSETQRNKGNFPGRFSGRQFSNSRSEMNVSTLELGDSALYLCASRDFPWTVQETQYFGPGTRLLVL.

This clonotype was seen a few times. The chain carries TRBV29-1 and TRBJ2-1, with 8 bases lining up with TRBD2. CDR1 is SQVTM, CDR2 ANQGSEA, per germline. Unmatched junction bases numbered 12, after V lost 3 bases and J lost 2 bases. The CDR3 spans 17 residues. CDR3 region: CSVDGLEGLEAYNEQFF. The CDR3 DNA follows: TGCAGCGTTGACGGGCTCGAGGGACTAGAGGCCTACAATGAGCAGTTCTTC.

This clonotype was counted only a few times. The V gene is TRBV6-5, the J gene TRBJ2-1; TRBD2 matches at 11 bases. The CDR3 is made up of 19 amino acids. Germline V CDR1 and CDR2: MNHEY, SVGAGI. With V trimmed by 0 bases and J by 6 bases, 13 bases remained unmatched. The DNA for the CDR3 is TGTGCCAGCAGTTACTCGGTCGAACTAGCGGGGGCCTCTGGCAATGAGCAGTTCTTC. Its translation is CASSYSVELAGASGNEQFF.

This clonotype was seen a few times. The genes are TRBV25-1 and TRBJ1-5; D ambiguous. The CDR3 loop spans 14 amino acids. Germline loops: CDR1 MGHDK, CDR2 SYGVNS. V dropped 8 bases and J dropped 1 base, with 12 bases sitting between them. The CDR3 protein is CASRLGRSNQPQHF. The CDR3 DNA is TGTGCCAGCCGCTTGGGTCGGAGCAATCAGCCCCAGCATTTT.